This T cell receptor beta chain stems from a study of cytomegalovirus exposure and HLA in healthy donors. Findings and caveats of the study: The tendency of first-cohort TCR clusters to co-occur in the approximately 110 validation repertoires was identified by a subsequent analysis.

Donors came from a validation cohort of approximately 110 subjects, distinct from the first 666-subject cohort. Assay used: immunoSEQ multiplex PCR; TCRdb lists only in-frame clones, some missing. The sample includes about 360,000 clones, 86% of them seen just once. Worth noting for this clone: Its antigen is currently unknown.

The CDR3 has 14 amino acids. CDR1 SGDLS and CDR2 YYNGEE come from the germline V gene. Trimming took 4 bases from V and 5 from J, leaving 14 bases between them. The TCR was taken from a woman under 30 in good health and CMV-seronegative. This sequence joins TRBV9 and TRBJ2-3, with D possibly matching TRBD1 (6 bases). The material sequenced was PBMCs. CDR3: CASSQRTARDTQYF. The CDR3 DNA reads as TGTGCCAGCAGCCAACGGACAGCCAGAGATACGCAGTATTTT. Full variable domain (outside the CDR3, taken from reference TRBV9 and TRBJ2-3): DSGVTQTPKHLITATGQRVTLRCSPRSGDLSVYWYQQSLDQGLQFLIQYYNGEERAKGNILERFSAQQFPDLHSELNLSSLELGDSALYFCASSQRTARDTQYFGPGTRLTVL.